This entry is about one TCR beta chain. The data belong to a study of blood T cell repertoires in COVID-19. Overall study context: Whether acute or convalescent, the COVID-19 samples came from the United States, Italy and Spain.

The CDR3 has 15 residues. V lost 4 bases to trimming and J lost 0 bases, with 10 bases between them. Germline CDR1 reads KGHSY; CDR2 reads FQNENV. As processed by the authors: Reference gene primer amplification gave nucleated cell count estimates. TCRdb's table, derived via immunoSEQ multiplex PCR, lists solely in-frame clones and lacks some. V and J calls and clone size are copied from that table; D and trimming were computed from the DNA. The table shows 55,000 to 75,000 clones, with about 68% occurring only once. Input material: peripheral blood. This rearrangement joins TRBV16 to TRBJ1-3; D gene ambiguous. The sequence derives from a woman in her 70s with acute or convalescent COVID-19. CDR3 sequence: CASSPFLSSGNTIYF. The CDR3 DNA sequence: TGTGCCAGCAGCCCCTTCCTGAGCTCTGGAAACACCATATATTTT.